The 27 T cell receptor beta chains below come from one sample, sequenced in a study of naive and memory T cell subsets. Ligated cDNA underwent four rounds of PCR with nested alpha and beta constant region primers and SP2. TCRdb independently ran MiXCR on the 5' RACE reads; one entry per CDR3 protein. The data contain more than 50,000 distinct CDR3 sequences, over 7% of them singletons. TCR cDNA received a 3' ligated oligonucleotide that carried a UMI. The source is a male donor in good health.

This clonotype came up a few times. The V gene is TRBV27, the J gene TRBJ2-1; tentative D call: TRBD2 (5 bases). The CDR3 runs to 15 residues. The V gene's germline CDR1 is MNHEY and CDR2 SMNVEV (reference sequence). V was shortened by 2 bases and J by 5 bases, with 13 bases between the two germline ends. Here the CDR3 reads CASSLGGSPHNEQFF. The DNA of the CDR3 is TGTGCCAGCAGTTTAGGTGGGAGCCCTCACAATGAGCAGTTCTTC.

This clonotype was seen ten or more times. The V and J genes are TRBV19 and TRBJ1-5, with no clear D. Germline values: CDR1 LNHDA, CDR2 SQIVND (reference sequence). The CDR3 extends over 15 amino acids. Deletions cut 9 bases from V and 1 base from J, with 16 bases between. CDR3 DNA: TGTGCCAGAAACATGACCGCTTTGAGCAATCAGCCCCAGCATTTT. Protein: CARNMTALSNQPQHF.

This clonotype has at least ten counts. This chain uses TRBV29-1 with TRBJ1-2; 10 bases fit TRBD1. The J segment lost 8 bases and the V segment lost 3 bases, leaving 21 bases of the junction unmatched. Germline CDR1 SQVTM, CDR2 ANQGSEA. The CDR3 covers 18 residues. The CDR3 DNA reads TGCAGCGTTGACCTAAATAGGGGACAGGGGTTTCAAACGGGCGGCTACACCTTC. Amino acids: CSVDLNRGQGFQTGGYTF.

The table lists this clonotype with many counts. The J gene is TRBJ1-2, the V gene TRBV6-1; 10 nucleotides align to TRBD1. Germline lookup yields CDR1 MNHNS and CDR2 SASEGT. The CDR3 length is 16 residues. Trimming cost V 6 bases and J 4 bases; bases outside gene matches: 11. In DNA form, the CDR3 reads TGTGCCAGCAGGTTGACAGGGGGCAGTCTCAGCTATGGCTACACCTTC. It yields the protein CASRLTGGSLSYGYTF.

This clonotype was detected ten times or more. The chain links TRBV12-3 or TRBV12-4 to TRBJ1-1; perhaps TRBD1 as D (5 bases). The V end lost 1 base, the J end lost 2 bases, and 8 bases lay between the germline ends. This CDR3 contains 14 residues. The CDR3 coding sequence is TGTGCCAGCAGTTTAGGGACAACAAACACTGAAGCTTTCTTT. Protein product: CASSLGTTNTEAFF.

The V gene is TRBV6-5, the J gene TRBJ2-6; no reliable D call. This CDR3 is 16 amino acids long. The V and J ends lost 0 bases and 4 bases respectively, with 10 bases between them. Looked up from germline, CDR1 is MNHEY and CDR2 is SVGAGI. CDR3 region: CASSYSNRPGANVLTF. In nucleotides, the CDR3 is TGTGCCAGCAGTTACTCGAACCGCCCCGGGGCCAACGTCCTGACTTTC.

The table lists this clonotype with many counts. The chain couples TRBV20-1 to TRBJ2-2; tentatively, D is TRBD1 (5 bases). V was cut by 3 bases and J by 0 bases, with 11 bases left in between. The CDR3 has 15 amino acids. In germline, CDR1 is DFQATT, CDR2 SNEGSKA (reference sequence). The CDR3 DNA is TGCAGTGCTAGGGGTAGGACAACGAACACCGGGGAGCTGTTTTTT. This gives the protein CSARGRTTNTGELFF.

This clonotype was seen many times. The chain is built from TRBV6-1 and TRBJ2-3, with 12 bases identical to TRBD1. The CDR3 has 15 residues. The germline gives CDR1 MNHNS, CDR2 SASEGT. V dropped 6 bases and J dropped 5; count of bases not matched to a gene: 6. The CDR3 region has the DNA TGTGCCAGCAGGCCCGGGACAGGGGGCGAAGATACGCAGTATTTT. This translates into CASRPGTGGEDTQYF.

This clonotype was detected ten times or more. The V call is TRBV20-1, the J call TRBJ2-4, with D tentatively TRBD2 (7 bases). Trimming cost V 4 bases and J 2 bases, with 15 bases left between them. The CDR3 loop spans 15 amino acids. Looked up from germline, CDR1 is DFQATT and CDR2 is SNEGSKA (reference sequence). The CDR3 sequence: CSATPGGPPKNIQYF. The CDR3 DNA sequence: TGCAGTGCTACCCCCGGGGGGCCGCCCAAAAACATTCAGTACTTC.

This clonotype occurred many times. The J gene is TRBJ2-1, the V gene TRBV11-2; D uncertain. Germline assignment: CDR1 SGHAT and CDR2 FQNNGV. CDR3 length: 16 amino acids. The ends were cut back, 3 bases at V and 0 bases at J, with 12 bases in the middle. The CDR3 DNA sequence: TGTGCCAGCAGCTTTTCTAGGGAAGGCTCCTACAATGAGCAGTTCTTC. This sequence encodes CASSFSREGSYNEQFF. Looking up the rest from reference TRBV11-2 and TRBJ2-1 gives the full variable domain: EAGVAQSPRYKIIEKRQSVAFWCNPISGHATLYWYQQILGQGPKLLIQFQNNGVVDDSQLPKDRFSAERLKGVDSTLKIQPAKLEDSAVYLCASSFSREGSYNEQFFGPGTRLTVL.

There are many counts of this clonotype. For the CDR3, the DNA is TGCAGTGCTACGGGCGGCAATCAGCCCCAGCATTTT. Its protein product is CSATGGNQPQHF. This chain connects TRBV20-1 to TRBJ1-5; D gene ambiguous. This CDR3 has 12 residues. CDR1 and CDR2 (germline): DFQATT, SNEGSKA (reference sequence). The V gene lost 4 bases and the J gene lost 2 bases, with 6 bases spanning the gap.

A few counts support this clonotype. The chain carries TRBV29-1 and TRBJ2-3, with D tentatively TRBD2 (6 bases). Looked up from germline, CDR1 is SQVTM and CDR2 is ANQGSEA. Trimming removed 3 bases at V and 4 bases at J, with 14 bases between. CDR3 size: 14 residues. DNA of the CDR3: TGCAGCGTTGACCGTGCGGGGCTCTCAGATACGCAGTATTTT. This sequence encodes CSVDRAGLSDTQYF.

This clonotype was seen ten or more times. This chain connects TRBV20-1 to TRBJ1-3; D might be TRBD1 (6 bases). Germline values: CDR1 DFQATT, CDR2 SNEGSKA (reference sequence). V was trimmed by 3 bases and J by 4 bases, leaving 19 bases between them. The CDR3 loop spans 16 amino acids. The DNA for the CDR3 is TGCAGTGCTAGGACCTCCCGACAGGACGACGGAAACACCATATATTTT. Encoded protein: CSARTSRQDDGNTIYF.

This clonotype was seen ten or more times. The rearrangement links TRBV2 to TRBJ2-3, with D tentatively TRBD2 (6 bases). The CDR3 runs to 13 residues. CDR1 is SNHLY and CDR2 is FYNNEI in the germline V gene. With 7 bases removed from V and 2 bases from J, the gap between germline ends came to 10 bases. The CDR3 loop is CASKEGITDTQYF. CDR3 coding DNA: TGTGCCAGCAAGGAGGGAATCACAGATACGCAGTATTTT.

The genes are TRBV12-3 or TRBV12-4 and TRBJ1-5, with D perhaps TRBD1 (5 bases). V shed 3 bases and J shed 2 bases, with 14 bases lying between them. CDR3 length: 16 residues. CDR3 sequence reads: CASSFAGGIGNQPQHF. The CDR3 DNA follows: TGTGCCAGCAGTTTTGCCGGGGGGATCGGCAATCAGCCCCAGCATTTT.

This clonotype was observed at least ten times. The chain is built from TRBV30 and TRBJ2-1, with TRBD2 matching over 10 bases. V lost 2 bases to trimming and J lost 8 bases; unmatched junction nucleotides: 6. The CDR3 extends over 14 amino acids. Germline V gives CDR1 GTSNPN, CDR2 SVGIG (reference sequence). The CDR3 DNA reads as TGTGCCTGGAGTTCTAGCGGGAGTAGATATGAGCAGTTCTTC. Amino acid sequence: CAWSSSGSRYEQFF.

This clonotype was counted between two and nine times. The CDR3 DNA reads as TGTGCCAGCAGCCAAGCGTTAGGAGGGGGTGAGCAGTTCTTC. Protein: CASSQALGGGEQFF. The chain combines TRBV3-1 with TRBJ2-1; either TRBD1 or TRBD2 may supply D (6 bases each). The CDR3 length is 14 residues. V was clipped by 1 base and J by 9 bases, with 13 bases between them. Germline CDR1 reads LGHDT; CDR2 reads YNNKEL (reference sequence).

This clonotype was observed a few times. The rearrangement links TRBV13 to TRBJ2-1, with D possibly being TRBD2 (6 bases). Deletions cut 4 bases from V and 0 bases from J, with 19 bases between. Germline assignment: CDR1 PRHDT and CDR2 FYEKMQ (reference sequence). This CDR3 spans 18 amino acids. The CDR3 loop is CASSSRGARGISYNEQFF. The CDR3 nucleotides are TGTGCCAGCAGCTCCCGCGGGGCCCGAGGGATCTCCTACAATGAGCAGTTCTTC.

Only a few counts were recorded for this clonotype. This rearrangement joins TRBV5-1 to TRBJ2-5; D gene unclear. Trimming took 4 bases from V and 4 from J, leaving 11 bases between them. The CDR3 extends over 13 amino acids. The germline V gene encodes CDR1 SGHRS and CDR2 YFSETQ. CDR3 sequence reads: CASSNEYAETQYF. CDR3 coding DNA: TGCGCCAGCAGCAACGAATACGCAGAGACCCAGTACTTC.

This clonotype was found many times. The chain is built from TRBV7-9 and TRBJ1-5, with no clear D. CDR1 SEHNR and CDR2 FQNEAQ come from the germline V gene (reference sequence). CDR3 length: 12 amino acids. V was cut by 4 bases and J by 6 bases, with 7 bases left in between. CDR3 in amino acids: CASSSIAQPQHF. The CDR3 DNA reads TGTGCCAGCAGCTCCATAGCTCAGCCCCAGCATTTT.

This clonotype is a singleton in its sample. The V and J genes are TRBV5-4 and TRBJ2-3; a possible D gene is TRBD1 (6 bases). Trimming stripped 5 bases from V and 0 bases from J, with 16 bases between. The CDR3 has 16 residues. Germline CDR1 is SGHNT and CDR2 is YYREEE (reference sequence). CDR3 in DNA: TGTGCCAGCAGTTCGAGACAGGATAGTAGCACAGATACGCAGTATTTT. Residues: CASSSRQDSSTDTQYF.

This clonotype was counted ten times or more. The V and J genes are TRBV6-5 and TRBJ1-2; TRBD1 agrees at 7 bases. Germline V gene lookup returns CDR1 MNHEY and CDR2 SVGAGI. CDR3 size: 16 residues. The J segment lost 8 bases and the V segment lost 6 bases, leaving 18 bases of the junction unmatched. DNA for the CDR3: TGTGCCAGCAGCCCTCAAGGGGGCAGGGGCCCTAGCGGCTACACCTTC. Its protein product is CASSPQGGRGPSGYTF.

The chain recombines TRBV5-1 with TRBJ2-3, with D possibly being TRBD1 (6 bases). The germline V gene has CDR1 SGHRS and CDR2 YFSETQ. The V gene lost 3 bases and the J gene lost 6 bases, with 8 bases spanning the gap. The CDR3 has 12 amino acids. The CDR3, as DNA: TGCGCCAGCAGCTCTAGGGGGGATACGCAGTATTTT. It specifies CASSSRGDTQYF.

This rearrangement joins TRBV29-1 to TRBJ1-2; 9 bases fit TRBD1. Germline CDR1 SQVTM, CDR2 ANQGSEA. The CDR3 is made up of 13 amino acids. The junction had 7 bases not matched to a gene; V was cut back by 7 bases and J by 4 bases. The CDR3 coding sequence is TGCAGCGCAAGGACAGGGGAAGGCTATGGCTACACCTTC. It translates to CSARTGEGYGYTF.

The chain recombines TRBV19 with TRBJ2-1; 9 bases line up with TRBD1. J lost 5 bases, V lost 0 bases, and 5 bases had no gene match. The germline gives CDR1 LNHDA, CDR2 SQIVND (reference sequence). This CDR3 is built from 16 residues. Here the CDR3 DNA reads TGTGCCAGTAGTATAGAAGGGACAGGGCTAGACAATGAGCAGTTCTTC. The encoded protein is CASSIEGTGLDNEQFF.

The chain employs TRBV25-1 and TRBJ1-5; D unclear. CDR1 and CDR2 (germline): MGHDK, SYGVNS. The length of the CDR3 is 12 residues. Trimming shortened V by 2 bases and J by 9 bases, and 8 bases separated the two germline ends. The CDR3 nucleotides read TGTGCCAGCAGTGAAGAGGGTGGGCCCCAGCATTTT. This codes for CASSEEGGPQHF.

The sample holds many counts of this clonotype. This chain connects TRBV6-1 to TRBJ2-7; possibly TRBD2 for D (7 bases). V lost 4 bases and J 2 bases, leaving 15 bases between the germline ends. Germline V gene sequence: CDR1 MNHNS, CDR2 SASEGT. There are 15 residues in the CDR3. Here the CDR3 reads CASSAMGGLPYEQYF. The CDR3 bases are TGTGCCAGCAGTGCCATGGGGGGGCTACCCTACGAGCAGTACTTC.